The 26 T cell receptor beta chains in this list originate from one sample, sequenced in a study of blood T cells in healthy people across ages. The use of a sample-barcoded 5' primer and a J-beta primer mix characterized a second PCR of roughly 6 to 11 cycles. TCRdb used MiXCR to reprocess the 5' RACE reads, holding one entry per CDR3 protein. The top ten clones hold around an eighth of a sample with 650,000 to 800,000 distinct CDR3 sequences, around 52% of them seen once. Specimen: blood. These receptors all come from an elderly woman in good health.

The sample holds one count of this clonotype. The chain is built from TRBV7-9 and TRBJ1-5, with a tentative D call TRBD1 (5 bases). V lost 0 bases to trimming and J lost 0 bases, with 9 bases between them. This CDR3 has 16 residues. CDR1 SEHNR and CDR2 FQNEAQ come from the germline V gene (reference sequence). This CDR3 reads CASSLAGANSNQPQHF. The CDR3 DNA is TGTGCCAGCAGCTTAGCCGGGGCTAATAGCAATCAGCCCCAGCATTTT.

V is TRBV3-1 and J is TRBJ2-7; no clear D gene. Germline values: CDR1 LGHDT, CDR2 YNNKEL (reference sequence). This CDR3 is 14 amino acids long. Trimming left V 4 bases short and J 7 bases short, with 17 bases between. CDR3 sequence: CASSLTAWESEQYF. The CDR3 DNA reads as TGTGCCAGCAGCCTCACAGCATGGGAATCGGAGCAGTACTTC.

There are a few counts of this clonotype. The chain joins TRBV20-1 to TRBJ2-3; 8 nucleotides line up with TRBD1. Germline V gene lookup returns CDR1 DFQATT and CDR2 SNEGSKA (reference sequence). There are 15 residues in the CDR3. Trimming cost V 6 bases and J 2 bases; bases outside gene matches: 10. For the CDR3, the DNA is TGCAGTGCGACGACAGGGGTTGGTACCACAGATACGCAGTATTTT. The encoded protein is CSATTGVGTTDTQYF.

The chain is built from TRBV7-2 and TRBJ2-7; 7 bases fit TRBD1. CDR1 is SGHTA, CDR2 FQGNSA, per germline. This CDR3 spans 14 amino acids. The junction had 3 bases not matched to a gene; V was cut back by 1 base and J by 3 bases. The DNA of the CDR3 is TGTGCCAGCAGCTTAGTCCAGGGGGACTACGAGCAGTACTTC. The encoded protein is CASSLVQGDYEQYF.

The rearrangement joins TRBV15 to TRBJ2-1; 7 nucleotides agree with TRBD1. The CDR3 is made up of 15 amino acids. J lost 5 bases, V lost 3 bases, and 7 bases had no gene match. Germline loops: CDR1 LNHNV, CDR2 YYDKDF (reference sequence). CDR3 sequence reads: CATSSRDSQHNEQFF. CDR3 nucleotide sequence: TGTGCCACCAGCAGCCGGGACAGTCAACACAATGAGCAGTTCTTC.

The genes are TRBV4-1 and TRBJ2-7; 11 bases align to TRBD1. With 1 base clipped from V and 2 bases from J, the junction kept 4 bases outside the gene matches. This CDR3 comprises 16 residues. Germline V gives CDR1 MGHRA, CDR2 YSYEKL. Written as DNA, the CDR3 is TGCGCCAGCAGCCAAGGGATGGGACAGGGGGCCTACGAGCAGTACTTC. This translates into CASSQGMGQGAYEQYF.

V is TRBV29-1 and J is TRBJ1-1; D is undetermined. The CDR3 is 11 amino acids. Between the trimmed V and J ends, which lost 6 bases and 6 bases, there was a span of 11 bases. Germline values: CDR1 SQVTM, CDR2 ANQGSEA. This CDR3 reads CSVQQAPEAFF. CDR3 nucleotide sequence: TGCAGCGTCCAGCAGGCTCCTGAAGCTTTCTTT.

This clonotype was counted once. CDR3 protein: CASSFNPGGTEAFF. The CDR3 DNA is TGTGCCAGCAGCTTTAATCCCGGGGGAACTGAAGCTTTCTTT. The genes are TRBV27 and TRBJ1-1; possibly TRBD1 for D (5 bases). The CDR3 extends over 14 amino acids. Trimming removed 6 bases at V and 5 bases at J, with 16 bases between. Germline V gives CDR1 MNHEY, CDR2 SMNVEV (reference sequence).

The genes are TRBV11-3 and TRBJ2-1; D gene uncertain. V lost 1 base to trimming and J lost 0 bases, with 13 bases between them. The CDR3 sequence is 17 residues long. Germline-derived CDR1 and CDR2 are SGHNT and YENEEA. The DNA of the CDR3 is TGTGCCAGCAGCTTAGGAGGCGGATCGAGCTCCTACAATGAGCAGTTCTTC. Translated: CASSLGGGSSSYNEQFF.

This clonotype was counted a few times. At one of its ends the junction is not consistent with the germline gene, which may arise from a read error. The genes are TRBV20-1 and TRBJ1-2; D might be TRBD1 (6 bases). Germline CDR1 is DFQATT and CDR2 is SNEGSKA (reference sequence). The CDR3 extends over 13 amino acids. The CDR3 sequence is CSAQIQPDGGCTF. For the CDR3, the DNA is TGCAGTGCTCAAATCCAGCCGGACGGGGGCTGCACCTTC.

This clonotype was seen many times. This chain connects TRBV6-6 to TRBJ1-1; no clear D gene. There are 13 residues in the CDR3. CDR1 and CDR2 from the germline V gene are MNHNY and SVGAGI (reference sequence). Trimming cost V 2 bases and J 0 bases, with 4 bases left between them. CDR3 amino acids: CASSYAVNTEAFF. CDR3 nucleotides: TGTGCCAGCAGTTACGCGGTGAACACTGAAGCTTTCTTT.

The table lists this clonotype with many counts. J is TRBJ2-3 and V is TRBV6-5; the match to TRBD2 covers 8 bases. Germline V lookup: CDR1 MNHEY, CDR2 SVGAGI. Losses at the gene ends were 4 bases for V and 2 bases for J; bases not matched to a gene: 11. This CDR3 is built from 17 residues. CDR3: CASSFVRSGASTDTQYF. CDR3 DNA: TGTGCCAGCAGTTTTGTTCGTAGCGGGGCTTCCACAGATACGCAGTATTTT.

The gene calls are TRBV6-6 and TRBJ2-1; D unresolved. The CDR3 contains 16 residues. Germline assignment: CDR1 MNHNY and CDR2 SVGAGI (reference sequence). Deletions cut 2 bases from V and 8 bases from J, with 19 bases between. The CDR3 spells CASSYLRTGDGDEQFF. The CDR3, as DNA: TGTGCCAGCAGTTACCTACGAACCGGTGATGGGGATGAGCAGTTCTTC.

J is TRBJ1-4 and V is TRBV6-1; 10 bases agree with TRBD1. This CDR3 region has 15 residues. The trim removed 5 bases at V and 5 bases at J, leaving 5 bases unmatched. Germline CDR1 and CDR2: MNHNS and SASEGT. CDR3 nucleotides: TGTGCCAGCAGTATTGACAGGGGGCTAAATGAAAAACTGTTTTTT. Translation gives CASSIDRGLNEKLFF.

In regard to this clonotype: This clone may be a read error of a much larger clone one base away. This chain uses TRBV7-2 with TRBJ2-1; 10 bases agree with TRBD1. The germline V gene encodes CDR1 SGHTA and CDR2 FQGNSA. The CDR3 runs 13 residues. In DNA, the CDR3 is TGTGTCAGCAGCTCCCATGGGACAGGGGTTCAGTTCTTC. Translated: CVSSSHGTGVQFF.

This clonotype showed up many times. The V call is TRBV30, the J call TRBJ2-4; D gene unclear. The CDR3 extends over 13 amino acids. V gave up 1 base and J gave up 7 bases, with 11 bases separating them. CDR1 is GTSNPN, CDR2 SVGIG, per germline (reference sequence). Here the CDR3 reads CAWSDQFPNIQYF. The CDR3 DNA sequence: TGTGCCTGGAGTGATCAGTTTCCGAACATTCAGTACTTC.

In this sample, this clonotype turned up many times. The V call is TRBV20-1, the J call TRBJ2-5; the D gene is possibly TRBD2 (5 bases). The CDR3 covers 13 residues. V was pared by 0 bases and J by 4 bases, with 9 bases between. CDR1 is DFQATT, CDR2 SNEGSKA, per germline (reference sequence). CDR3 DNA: TGCAGTGCTAGAGAGTCGGGGTTAGAGACCCAGTACTTC. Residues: CSARESGLETQYF.

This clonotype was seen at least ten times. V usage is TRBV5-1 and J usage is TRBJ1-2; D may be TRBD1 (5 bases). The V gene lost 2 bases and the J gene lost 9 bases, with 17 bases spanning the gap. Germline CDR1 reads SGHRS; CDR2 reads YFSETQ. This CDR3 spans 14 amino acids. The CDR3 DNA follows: TGCGCCAGCAGCTTCCAGGCAGGGCCGGATCGCTACACCTTC. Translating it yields CASSFQAGPDRYTF. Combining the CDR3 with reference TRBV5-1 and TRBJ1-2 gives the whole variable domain KAGVTQTPRYLIKTRGQQVTLSCSPISGHRSVSWYQQTPGQGLQFLFEYFSETQRNKGNFPGRFSGRQFSNSRSEMNVSTLELGDSALYLCASSFQAGPDRYTFGSGTRLTVV.

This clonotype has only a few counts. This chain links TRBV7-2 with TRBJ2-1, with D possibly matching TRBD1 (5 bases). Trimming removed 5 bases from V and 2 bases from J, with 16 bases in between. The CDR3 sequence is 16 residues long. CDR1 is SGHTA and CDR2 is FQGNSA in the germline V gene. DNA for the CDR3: TGTGCCAGCAGCCCTCAGGGCCGTTGGACCTACAATGAGCAGTTCTTC. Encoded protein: CASSPQGRWTYNEQFF.

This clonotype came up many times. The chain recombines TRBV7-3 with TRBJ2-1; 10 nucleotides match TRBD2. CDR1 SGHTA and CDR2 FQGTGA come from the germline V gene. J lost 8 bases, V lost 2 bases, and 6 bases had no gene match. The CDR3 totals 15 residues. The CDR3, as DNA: TGTGCCAGCAGCTTAGGGCTAGCGGGAGCAGATGAGCAGTTCTTC. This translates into CASSLGLAGADEQFF.

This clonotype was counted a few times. The CDR3 coding sequence is TGTGCCAGCAGCCCCACAGGGGTATATATCTATGGCTACACCTTC. It translates to CASSPTGVYIYGYTF. The chain carries TRBV7-9 and TRBJ1-2, with 7 bases aligning to TRBD1. Looked up from germline, CDR1 is SEHNR and CDR2 is FQNEAQ (reference sequence). With V trimmed by 5 bases and J by 4 bases, 10 bases remained unmatched. The CDR3 consists of 15 residues.

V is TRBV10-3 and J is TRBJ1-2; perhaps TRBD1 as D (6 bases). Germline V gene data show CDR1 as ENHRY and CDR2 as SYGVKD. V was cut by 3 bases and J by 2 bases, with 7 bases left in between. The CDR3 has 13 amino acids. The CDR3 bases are TGTGCCATCAGTGACGGACAGAACTATGGCTACACCTTC. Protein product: CAISDGQNYGYTF.

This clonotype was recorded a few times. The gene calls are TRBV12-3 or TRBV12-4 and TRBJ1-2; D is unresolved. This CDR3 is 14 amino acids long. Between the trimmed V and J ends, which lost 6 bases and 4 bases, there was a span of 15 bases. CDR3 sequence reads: CASSPTSGSYGYTF. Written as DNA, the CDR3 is TGTGCCAGCAGCCCAACCTCAGGATCCTATGGCTACACCTTC.

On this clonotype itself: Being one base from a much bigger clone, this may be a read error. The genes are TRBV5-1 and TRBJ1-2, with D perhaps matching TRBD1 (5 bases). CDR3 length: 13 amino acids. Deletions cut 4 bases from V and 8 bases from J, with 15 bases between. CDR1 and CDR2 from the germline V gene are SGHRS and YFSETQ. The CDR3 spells CASSRDVTGGYTF. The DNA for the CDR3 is TGCGCCAGCAGCCGGGACGTGACCGGCGGCTACACCTTC. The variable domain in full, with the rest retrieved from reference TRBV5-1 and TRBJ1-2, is KAGVTQTPRYLIKTRGQQVTLSCSPISGHRSVSWYQQTPGQGLQFLFEYFSETQRNKGNFPGRFSGRQFSNSRSEMNVSTLELGDSALYLCASSRDVTGGYTFGSGTRLTVV.

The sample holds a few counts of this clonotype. This CDR3 reads CASSWSGEGLSEQYF. The DNA for the CDR3 is TGCGCCAGCAGCTGGTCTGGGGAGGGACTGAGCGAGCAGTACTTC. This sequence joins TRBV5-1 and TRBJ2-7, with 7 nucleotides matching TRBD2. Per germline, CDR1 SGHRS and CDR2 YFSETQ. CDR3 length: 15 amino acids. With V trimmed by 3 bases and J by 6 bases, 12 bases remained unmatched.

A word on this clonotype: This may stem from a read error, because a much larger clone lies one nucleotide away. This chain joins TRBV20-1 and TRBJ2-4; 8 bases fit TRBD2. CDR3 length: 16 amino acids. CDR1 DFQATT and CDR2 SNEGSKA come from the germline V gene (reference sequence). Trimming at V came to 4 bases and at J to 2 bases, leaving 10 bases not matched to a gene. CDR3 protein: CSAKGLVGSSKNIQYF. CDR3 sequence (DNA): TGCAGTGCTAAGGGACTAGTGGGATCTTCCAAAAACATTCAGTACTTC.